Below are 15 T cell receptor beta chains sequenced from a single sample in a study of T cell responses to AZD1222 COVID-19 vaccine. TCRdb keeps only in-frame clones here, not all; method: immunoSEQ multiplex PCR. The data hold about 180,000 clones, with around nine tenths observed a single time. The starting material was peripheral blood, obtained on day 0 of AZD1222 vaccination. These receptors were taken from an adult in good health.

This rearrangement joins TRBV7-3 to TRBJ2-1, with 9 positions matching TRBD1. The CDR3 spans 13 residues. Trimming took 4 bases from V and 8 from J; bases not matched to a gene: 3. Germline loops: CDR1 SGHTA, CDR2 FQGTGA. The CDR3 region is CASSSDRGHEQFF. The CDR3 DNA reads TGTGCCAGCAGCTCGGACAGGGGACATGAGCAGTTCTTC.

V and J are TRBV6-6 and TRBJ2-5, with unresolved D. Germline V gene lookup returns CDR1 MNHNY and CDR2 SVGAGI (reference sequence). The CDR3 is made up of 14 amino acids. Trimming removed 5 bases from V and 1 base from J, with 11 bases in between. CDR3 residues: CASSPLSSQETQYF. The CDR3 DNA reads TGTGCCAGCAGTCCCCTTAGCAGCCAAGAGACCCAGTACTTC.

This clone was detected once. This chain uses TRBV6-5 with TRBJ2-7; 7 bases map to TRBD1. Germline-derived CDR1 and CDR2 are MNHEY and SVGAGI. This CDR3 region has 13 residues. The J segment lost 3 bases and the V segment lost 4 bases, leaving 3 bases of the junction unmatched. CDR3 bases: TGTGCCAGCAGTTCGAGACAGGGCTACGAGCAGTACGTC. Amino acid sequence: CASSSRQGYEQYV.

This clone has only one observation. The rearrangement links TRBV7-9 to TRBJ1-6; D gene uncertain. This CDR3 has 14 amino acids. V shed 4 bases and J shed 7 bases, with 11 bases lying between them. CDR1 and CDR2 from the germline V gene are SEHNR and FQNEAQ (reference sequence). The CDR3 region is CASSYDTLNSPLHF. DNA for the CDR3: TGTGCCAGCAGCTACGACACACTAAATTCACCCCTCCACTTT. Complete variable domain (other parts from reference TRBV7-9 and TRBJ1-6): DTGVSQNPRHKITKRGQNVTFRCDPISEHNRLYWYRQTLGQGPEFLTYFQNEAQLEKSRLLSDRFSAERPKGSFSTLEIQRTEQGDSAMYLCASSYDTLNSPLHFGNGTRLTVT.

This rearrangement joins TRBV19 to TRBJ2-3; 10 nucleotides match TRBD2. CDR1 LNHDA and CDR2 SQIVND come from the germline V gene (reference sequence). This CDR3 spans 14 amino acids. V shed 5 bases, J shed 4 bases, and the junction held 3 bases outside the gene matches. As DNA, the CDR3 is TGTGCCAGTAGTCCTAGCGGGAGCCCAGATACGCAGTATTTT. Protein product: CASSPSGSPDTQYF. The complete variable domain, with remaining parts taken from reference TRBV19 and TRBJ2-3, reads DGGITQSPKYLFRKEGQNVTLSCEQNLNHDAMYWYRQDPGQGLRLIYYSQIVNDFQKGDIAEGYSVSREKKESFPLTVTSAQKNPTAFYLCASSPSGSPDTQYFGPGTRLTVL.

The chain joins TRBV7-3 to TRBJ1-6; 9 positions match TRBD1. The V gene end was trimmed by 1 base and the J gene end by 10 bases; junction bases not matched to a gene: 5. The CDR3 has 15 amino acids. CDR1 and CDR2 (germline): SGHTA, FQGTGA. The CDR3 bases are TGTGCCAGCAGCTTAAGGGGACAGGGACAATCACCCCTCCACTTT. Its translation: CASSLRGQGQSPLHF.

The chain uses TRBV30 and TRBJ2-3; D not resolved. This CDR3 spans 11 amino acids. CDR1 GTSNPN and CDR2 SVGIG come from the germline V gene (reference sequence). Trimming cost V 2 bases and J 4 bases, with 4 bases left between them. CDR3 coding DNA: TGTGCCTGGAGTATGGCAGATACGCAGTATTTT. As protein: CAWSMADTQYF.

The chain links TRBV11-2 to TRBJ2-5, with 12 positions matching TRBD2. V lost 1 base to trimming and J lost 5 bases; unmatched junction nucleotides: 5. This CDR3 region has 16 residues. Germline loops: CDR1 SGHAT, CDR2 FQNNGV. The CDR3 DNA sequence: TGTGCCAGCAGCTTAGGGGCTAGCGGGGGGGTGGAGACCCAGTACTTC. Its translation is CASSLGASGGVETQYF.

The CDR3 is CSVEELTGGGQYF. Written as DNA, the CDR3 is TGCAGCGTTGAAGAGCTTACAGGGGGAGGGCAGTATTTT. This chain links TRBV29-1 with TRBJ2-3; the match to TRBD1 covers 8 bases. Per the germline V gene, CDR1 is SQVTM and CDR2 is ANQGSEA. The CDR3 is made up of 13 amino acids. V shed 0 bases and J 11 bases; nucleotides not matched to a gene: 7.

CDR3: CSAKGQPNTEAFF. CDR3 in DNA: TGCAGCGCGAAAGGACAGCCTAACACTGAAGCTTTCTTT. The rearrangement links TRBV29-1 to TRBJ1-1, with D tentatively TRBD1 (6 bases). The V gene's germline CDR1 is SQVTM and CDR2 ANQGSEA. This CDR3 is 13 amino acids long. V was trimmed by 7 bases and J by 2 bases, leaving 14 bases between them.

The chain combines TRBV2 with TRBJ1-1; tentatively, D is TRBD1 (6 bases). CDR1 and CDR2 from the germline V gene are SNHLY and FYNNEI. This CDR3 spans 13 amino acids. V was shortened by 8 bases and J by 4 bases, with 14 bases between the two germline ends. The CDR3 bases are TGTGCCAGCTGGGTCGGAGGGGGCACTGAAGCTTTCTTT. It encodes CASWVGGGTEAFF.

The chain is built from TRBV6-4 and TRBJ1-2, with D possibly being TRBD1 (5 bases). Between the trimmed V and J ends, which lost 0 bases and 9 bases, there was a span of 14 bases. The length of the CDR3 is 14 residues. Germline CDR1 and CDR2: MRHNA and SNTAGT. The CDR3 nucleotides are TGTGCCAGCAGTGACTCGATCTTTGAGGGGCGCTACACCTTC. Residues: CASSDSIFEGRYTF.

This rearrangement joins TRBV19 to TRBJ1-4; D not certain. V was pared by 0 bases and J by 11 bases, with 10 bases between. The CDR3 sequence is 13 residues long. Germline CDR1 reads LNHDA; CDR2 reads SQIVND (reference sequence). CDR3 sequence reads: CASSIDLGTKLFF. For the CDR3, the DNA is TGTGCCAGTAGTATAGACCTGGGAACGAAACTGTTTTTT.

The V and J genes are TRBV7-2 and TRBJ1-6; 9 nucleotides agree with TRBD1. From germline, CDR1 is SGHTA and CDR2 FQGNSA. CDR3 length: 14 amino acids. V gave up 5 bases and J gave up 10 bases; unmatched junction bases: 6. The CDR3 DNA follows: TGTGCCAGCAGCCCCAGGACAGGGGTCTCACCCCTCCACTTT. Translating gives CASSPRTGVSPLHF.

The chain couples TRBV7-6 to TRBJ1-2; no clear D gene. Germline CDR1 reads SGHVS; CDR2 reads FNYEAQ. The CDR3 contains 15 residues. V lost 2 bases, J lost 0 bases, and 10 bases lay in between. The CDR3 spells CASSLNKAANYGYTF. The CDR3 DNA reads TGTGCCAGCAGCTTAAACAAAGCAGCTAACTATGGCTACACCTTC. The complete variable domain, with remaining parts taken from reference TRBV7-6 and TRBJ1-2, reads GAGVSQSPRYKVTKRGQDVALRCDPISGHVSLYWYRQALGQGPEFLTYFNYEAQQDKSGLPNDRFSAERPEGSISTLTIQRTEQRDSAMYRCASSLNKAANYGYTFGSGTRLTVV.